The entry below gives a single T cell receptor beta chain sequence along with its context. This clone's antigen is unknown. Base qualities are not at hand, and no much larger clone is one base apart. This record belongs to a study of vaccination effects on CD4 cells after COVID-19 (dated 2022 in TCRdb). Regarding the complete study: Participants received two doses of either the BNT162b2 or the mRNA-1273 mRNA SARS-CoV-2 vaccine. Cultures from other donors in the study were sequenced with the Oncomine TCR Beta short-read assay on an Illumina iSeq 100. In both COVID-19 convalescent patients and infection-naive vaccine recipients, the study compared SARS-CoV-2 spike-specific CD4+ TCR repertoires from before mRNA vaccination with those from after it. Altogether, around 11 COVID-19 convalescent patients and 4 SARS-CoV-2-naive healthy vaccine recipients made up the full study.

Preparation of the library involved the immunoSEQ multiplex PCR assay. TCR beta CDR3 sequencing was performed on DNA from the cultured, isolated CD4+ T cells. As for how the authors treated the data: Non-productive TCR sequences were removed, reads were trimmed to the CDR3 region, and CDR3s of at least 7 amino acids were retained. Antigen-specific clonotypes were identified with the MANAFEST web app by comparing expansion in peptide wells against reference cultures. To be called positive, a clone needed expansion at FDR<0.05 compared with the reference and with all other wells, an odds ratio greater than 5, and a frequency greater than 0.1% in two replicate wells. A clonotype was called cross-reactive if it was significantly expanded both in SARS-CoV-2 spike wells and in at least one common cold coronavirus spike condition. Levenshtein distance calculated with the stringdist R package was used to assess CDR3 similarity, and unrooted trees were constructed with ape in R 3.6.1. This immuneACCESS table, as held by TCRdb, lists in-frame sequences with V and J called but not all clones. Of the missing ones, under half trace to an unresolved V gene in checked studies; the others have no known cause. V and J calls and clone size are given by that table; D and trimming were obtained from the DNA. A total of about 11,000 clones appear in this sample, less than 80% of them only once. The biggest ten clones account for 20% to 30% of the sample.

To identify antigen-specific CD4+ T cell clonotypes by their expansion, the ViraFEST assay first stimulated PBMC with viral peptide pools and then applied TCR sequencing. After approximately 11 days of culture, CD4+ T cells were isolated with the EasySep CD4+ T cell isolation kit. None of the healthy vaccine recipients had a prior SARS-CoV-2 infection, which was confirmed by nucleocapsid antibody tests that came back negative both before and after vaccination. Each well held roughly 2.2 million PBMC cultured in IMDM containing 5% human AB serum, 8.5 to 10 IU/ml IL-2 and gentamicin, along with about 9.3 ug/ml peptides. Half of the culture medium was replaced with fresh IL-2-containing medium on days 3 and 7. Each peptide stimulation condition was cultured in triplicate wells unless otherwise noted. PBMC were separated from whole blood using Ficoll-Paque Plus gradient centrifugation and were then either cryopreserved at -140C or used fresh. The overlapping peptide pools covered the spike proteins of SARS-CoV-2 and of the common cold coronaviruses HCoV-NL63, HCoV-OC43 and HCoV-229E. Genomic DNA was extracted from cultured CD4+ T cells with the QIAamp micro DNA kit.

From the cysteine through the phenylalanine, the CDR3 covers 14 amino acids. Just the 42-base CDR3 DNA is kept, in frame starting at base 1. What the study reported, not specific to this receptor: Among healthy vaccine recipients, nearly all vaccine-induced clones were SARS-CoV-2 mono-reactive, and just 1 of 255 was cross-reactive with common cold coronaviruses. Limitations of the study were the small number of convalescent patients and the absence of early post-infection timepoints. Both infection-induced and vaccine-induced clones contracted markedly at late post-vaccination timepoints, which is consistent with waning T cell responses.

The clonotype comes from a human donor who received a COVID-19 vaccine. The specimen was CD4+ T cells from PBMCs cultured with HCoV-229E spike peptides, collected before COVID-19 vaccination. What this sample's cell subset or site label stands for: HCoV-229E spike overlapping peptide pool stimulation. The chain employs TRBV21-1 and TRBJ2-7; the D call TRBD1 from the table was never checked on the DNA. TRBV21-1 is tagged as a pseudogene. The CDR3 here reads CASSVTGVIYEQYF. Read as DNA, the sequence is TGTGCCAGCAGCGTCACAGGGGTGATCTACGAGCAGTACTTC.